The 27 T cell receptor beta chains reported below all come from one sample, sequenced in a study of T cells in Graves' hyperthyroidism and ophthalmopathy (dated by TCRdb to the late 2010s). Library creation used multiplex PCR. TCRdb shows the sequencer as Illumina HiSeq 2000. The TCR beta CDR3 regions were amplified from RNA transcripts. For the first round of RT-PCR on the TCR CDR3, the HTBI primer set was used together with the Qiagen OneStep RT-PCR kit. In-frame beta chains were kept once TCRdb had trimmed the public reads at Q25 with fastp and called clones with MiXCR. When rows share a CDR3 protein, they turn into one entry using the most common DNA and genes. This sample holds 500,000 to 750,000 distinct CDR3 sequences; 15% to 17% were observed only once. Roughly 6.6% of the sample comes from the top ten. The sequenced material came from blood. Source of these receptors: a woman in her twenties or thirties with Graves' hyperthyroidism.

This clonotype was detected many times. The J gene is TRBJ2-5, the V gene TRBV27, with TRBD2 matching over 11 bases. The germline CDR1 and CDR2 sequences are MNHEY and SMNVEV (reference sequence). The CDR3 sequence is 15 residues long. V dropped 5 bases and J dropped 5; count of bases not matched to a gene: 7. This CDR3 is CASSTLAGVTETQYF. The CDR3, as DNA: TGTGCCAGCAGTACACTAGCGGGAGTGACGGAGACCCAGTACTTC.

V usage is TRBV28 and J usage is TRBJ1-1; D call uncertain. V was pared by 3 bases and J by 5 bases, with 10 bases between. The CDR3 runs 13 residues. Per germline, CDR1 MDHEN and CDR2 SYDVKM. CDR3 in DNA: TGTGCCAGCAGTTTCTCGGGGATAACTGAAGCTTTCTTT. Translating gives CASSFSGITEAFF. Supplemented by reference TRBV28 and TRBJ1-1, the full variable domain reads DVKVTQSSRYLVKRTGEKVFLECVQDMDHENMFWYRQDPGLGLRLIYFSYDVKMKEKGDIPEGYSVSREKKERFSLILESASTNQTSMYLCASSFSGITEAFFGQGTRLTVV.

This clonotype was observed at least ten times. The V gene is TRBV30, the J gene TRBJ1-1, with D perhaps matching TRBD1 (5 bases). The CDR3 is 13 amino acids. V was cut by 1 base and J by 4 bases, with 10 bases left in between. Per the germline V gene, CDR1 is GTSNPN and CDR2 is SVGIG (reference sequence). Here the CDR3 reads CAWSAGHSTEAFF. The DNA of the CDR3 is TGTGCCTGGAGTGCAGGACATAGCACTGAAGCTTTCTTT.

The sample holds many counts of this clonotype. V and J are TRBV18 and TRBJ1-4; D is possibly TRBD1 (5 bases). The CDR3 totals 14 residues. V lost 2 bases and J 3 bases, leaving 7 bases between the germline ends. Germline-derived CDR1 and CDR2 are KGHSH and LQKENI. The CDR3: CASSPAGANEKLFF. CDR3 nucleotides: TGTGCCAGCTCACCAGCGGGGGCTAATGAAAAACTGTTTTTT.

This clonotype has at least ten counts. The chain combines TRBV7-9 with TRBJ2-3; D ambiguous. Trimming took off 5 bases at V and 4 bases at J, with 19 bases between the two ends. The CDR3 extends over 16 amino acids. The germline CDR1 and CDR2 sequences are SEHNR and FQNEAQ (reference sequence). In nucleotides, the CDR3 is TGTGCCAGCAGCGTCACCAGACCGGTGGGCGCAGATACGCAGTATTTT. Residues: CASSVTRPVGADTQYF.

This clonotype has at least ten counts. J is TRBJ1-1 and V is TRBV7-3; D remains ambiguous. The CDR3 runs 13 residues. With 3 bases removed from V and 4 bases from J, the gap between germline ends came to 9 bases. CDR1 SGHTA and CDR2 FQGTGA come from the germline V gene. CDR3 amino acids: CASSFRESTEAFF. CDR3 DNA: TGTGCCAGCAGCTTTCGGGAGAGCACTGAAGCTTTCTTT.

At least ten counts were recorded for this clonotype. J is TRBJ1-6 and V is TRBV4-1; D is possibly TRBD1 (6 bases). V gave up 0 bases and J gave up 14 bases, with 17 bases separating them. The germline V gene encodes CDR1 MGHRA and CDR2 YSYEKL. The CDR3 covers 15 residues. CDR3 protein: CASSQDDRGGAALHF. As DNA, the CDR3 is TGCGCCAGCAGCCAAGATGATAGGGGGGGTGCAGCCCTCCACTTT.

In its sample, this clonotype was seen once. The chain couples TRBV20-1 to TRBJ1-2; 7 positions match TRBD1. The length of the CDR3 is 14 residues. The J segment lost 4 bases and the V segment lost 5 bases, leaving 10 bases of the junction unmatched. Germline V gives CDR1 DFQATT, CDR2 SNEGSKA (reference sequence). The CDR3 loop is CSAGGTARSYGYTF. CDR3 DNA sequence: TGCAGTGCTGGAGGGACAGCGAGGAGCTATGGCTACACCTTC.

This clonotype was counted at least ten times. The V gene is TRBV27, the J gene TRBJ2-7; perhaps TRBD1 as D (5 bases). Trimming removed 6 bases at V and 5 bases at J, with 8 bases between. The CDR3 totals 11 residues. In germline, CDR1 is MNHEY, CDR2 SMNVEV (reference sequence). CDR3 coding DNA: TGTGCCAGCAGGGGGCCCCACGAGCAGTACTTC. Encoded protein: CASRGPHEQYF.

This clonotype was seen ten or more times. The chain recombines TRBV7-2 with TRBJ2-3; D is ambiguous. Germline lookup yields CDR1 SGHTA and CDR2 FQGNSA. V gave up 5 bases and J gave up 4 bases, with 13 bases separating them. The CDR3 contains 14 residues. CDR3 sequence: CASSHEWSSDTQYF. The CDR3 region has the DNA TGTGCCAGCAGCCACGAGTGGTCGTCAGATACGCAGTATTTT.

This clonotype came up many times. This chain uses TRBV27 with TRBJ2-7; 7 bases map to TRBD1. This CDR3 is built from 14 residues. Germline V gene lookup returns CDR1 MNHEY and CDR2 SMNVEV (reference sequence). V lost 6 bases to trimming and J lost 0 bases; unmatched junction nucleotides: 5. The CDR3 bases are TGTGCCAGCAGCTCCGGGGACAGCTCCTACGAGCAGTACTTC. It specifies CASSSGDSSYEQYF.

This clonotype was recorded a few times. The chain links TRBV20-1 to TRBJ2-1, with a weak D call TRBD2 (5 bases). Trimming left V 4 bases short and J 9 bases short, with 13 bases between. Germline CDR1 DFQATT, CDR2 SNEGSKA (reference sequence). This CDR3 has 12 amino acids. The CDR3 region is CSAIPGVGEQFF. CDR3 in DNA: TGCAGTGCTATTCCCGGGGTGGGTGAGCAGTTCTTC.

This rearrangement joins TRBV20-1 to TRBJ2-5; 7 bases are shared with TRBD1. Germline V gene data show CDR1 as DFQATT and CDR2 as SNEGSKA (reference sequence). The CDR3 runs 14 residues. With 3 bases clipped from V and 4 bases from J, the junction kept 8 bases outside the gene matches. DNA of the CDR3: TGCAGTGCTAGCCTTGGGACAGCCGGAGAGACCCAGTACTTC. Encoded protein: CSASLGTAGETQYF.

This clonotype was detected ten times or more. This sequence joins TRBV30 and TRBJ1-1; no firm D call. Trimming shortened V by 4 bases and J by 8 bases, and 11 bases separated the two germline ends. The germline CDR1 and CDR2 sequences are GTSNPN and SVGIG (reference sequence). The CDR3 spans 11 residues. This CDR3 reads CAWKALMEAFF. CDR3 bases: TGTGCCTGGAAAGCTTTAATGGAAGCTTTCTTT.

The sample holds a few counts of this clonotype. The genes are TRBV5-1 and TRBJ1-2; possibly TRBD1 for D (6 bases). V dropped 0 bases and J dropped 4 bases, with 10 bases sitting between them. The germline V gene has CDR1 SGHRS and CDR2 YFSETQ. The CDR3 runs 14 residues. The CDR3 coding sequence is TGCGCCAGCAGCTTGGATATAGGGGGCTATGGCTACACCTTC. Protein product: CASSLDIGGYGYTF. Complete variable domain (other parts from reference TRBV5-1 and TRBJ1-2): KAGVTQTPRYLIKTRGQQVTLSCSPISGHRSVSWYQQTPGQGLQFLFEYFSETQRNKGNFPGRFSGRQFSNSRSEMNVSTLELGDSALYLCASSLDIGGYGYTFGSGTRLTVV.

This rearrangement joins TRBV19 to TRBJ1-5; 7 nucleotides agree with TRBD1. The CDR3 runs to 15 residues. V shed 0 bases and J 3 bases; nucleotides not matched to a gene: 2. Germline CDR1 reads LNHDA; CDR2 reads SQIVND (reference sequence). The chain's CDR3 is CASSIDGQVNQPQHF. CDR3 DNA: TGTGCCAGTAGTATAGACGGACAGGTCAATCAGCCCCAGCATTTT.

V gene TRBV6-1 combines with J gene TRBJ1-4, with a weak D call TRBD1 (5 bases). V was shortened by 8 bases and J by 3 bases, with 22 bases between the two germline ends. CDR3 length: 17 amino acids. Looked up from germline, CDR1 is MNHNS and CDR2 is SASEGT. The CDR3 spells CASLAKGLVGANEKLFF. As DNA, the CDR3 is TGTGCCAGCCTTGCAAAAGGTCTTGTAGGGGCTAATGAAAAACTGTTTTTT.

Only a few counts were recorded for this clonotype. The chain carries TRBV14 and TRBJ2-3, with 8 bases that match TRBD2. Trimming at V came to 2 bases and at J to 4 bases, leaving 11 bases not matched to a gene. The CDR3 loop spans 17 amino acids. The germline V gene encodes CDR1 SGHDN and CDR2 FVKESK. CDR3 sequence reads: CASSQQPGLVLPDTQYF. CDR3 DNA sequence: TGTGCCAGCAGCCAACAACCGGGACTAGTACTTCCAGATACGCAGTATTTT.

This clonotype showed up many times. The J gene is TRBJ2-2, the V gene TRBV18, with D unresolved. V shed 0 bases and J shed 6 bases, with 8 bases lying between them. The CDR3 has 14 residues. The germline V gene has CDR1 KGHSH and CDR2 LQKENI. The CDR3 bases are TGTGCCAGCTCACCACCTCTTGAATCCGGGGAGCTGTTTTTT. Encoded protein: CASSPPLESGELFF.

The chain uses TRBV6-5 and TRBJ2-1, with TRBD2 identical over 7 bases. With V trimmed by 4 bases and J by 5 bases, 8 bases remained unmatched. In germline, CDR1 is MNHEY, CDR2 SVGAGI. The CDR3 runs 15 residues. CDR3 DNA sequence: TGTGCCAGCAGTTCCTTCAAGCGGGAACACAATGAGCAGTTCTTC. Protein: CASSSFKREHNEQFF.

This clonotype was detected many times. The chain uses TRBV20-1 and TRBJ1-5; D is undetermined. Trimming took off 0 bases at V and 2 bases at J, with 11 bases between the two ends. This CDR3 is built from 15 residues. Germline CDR1 is DFQATT and CDR2 is SNEGSKA (reference sequence). This chain's CDR3 is CSAREAEKGNQPQHF. CDR3 nucleotides: TGCAGTGCTAGAGAAGCGGAAAAGGGCAATCAGCCCCAGCATTTT.

This clonotype has a handful of counts. V usage is TRBV7-6 and J usage is TRBJ2-1; 8 bases are a match to TRBD2. The CDR3 sequence is 15 residues long. The germline V gene has CDR1 SGHVS and CDR2 FNYEAQ. Trimming at V came to 1 base and at J to 8 bases, leaving 7 bases not matched to a gene. The CDR3 DNA follows: TGTGCCAGCAGCTTAGTAGACGGGAGGGCCCATGAGCAGTTCTTC. It specifies CASSLVDGRAHEQFF.

In the case of this clonotype: Being one base from a much bigger clone, this may be a read error. The chain has TRBV20-1 and TRBJ2-5; tentative D call: TRBD2 (6 bases). Trimming removed 6 bases from V and 5 bases from J, with 22 bases in between. The CDR3 sequence is 15 residues long. Germline CDR1 DFQATT, CDR2 SNEGSKA (reference sequence). CDR3 nucleotide sequence: TGCAGTGCCTCTAGCGAGAGTCCTTCAGATGAGACCCAGTACTTC. It translates to CSASSESPSDETQYF.

This clonotype has only a few counts. V is TRBV12-5 and J is TRBJ2-2; 8 bases map to TRBD2. The CDR3 runs 18 residues. V shed 2 bases and J 2 bases; nucleotides not matched to a gene: 10. The germline gives CDR1 LGHNT, CDR2 FRNRAP. CDR3 amino acids: CASGLIPALAGNTGELFF. DNA for the CDR3: TGTGCTAGTGGTTTGATCCCTGCCCTAGCGGGTAACACCGGGGAGCTGTTTTTT.

The chain links TRBV27 to TRBJ1-3; D not resolved. This CDR3 is built from 15 residues. Germline lookup yields CDR1 MNHEY and CDR2 SMNVEV (reference sequence). The germline V and J ends were trimmed by 2 bases and 4 bases, with 12 bases remaining between them. The CDR3 here is CASSLSFYSGNTIYF. The CDR3 DNA reads as TGTGCCAGCAGTTTAAGTTTCTATTCGGGAAACACCATATATTTT.

CDR3: CASSIAGVLDTQYF. The CDR3 coding sequence is TGTGCCAGCAGTATAGCGGGAGTATTAGATACGCAGTATTTT. This chain connects TRBV11-2 to TRBJ2-3; the match to TRBD2 covers 9 bases. J gave up 5 bases and V 6 bases, and 6 bases lay outside the gene matches. Germline V gene sequence: CDR1 SGHAT, CDR2 FQNNGV. This CDR3 is 14 amino acids long.

This clonotype was counted many times. The V and J genes are TRBV5-1 and TRBJ1-1; the D is unclear. The CDR3 sequence is 15 residues long. The V end lost 0 bases, the J end lost 2 bases, and 11 bases lay between the germline ends. Germline loops: CDR1 SGHRS, CDR2 YFSETQ. The chain's CDR3 is CASSLVAGYNTEAFF. DNA for the CDR3: TGCGCCAGCAGCTTGGTGGCGGGATATAACACTGAAGCTTTCTTT.